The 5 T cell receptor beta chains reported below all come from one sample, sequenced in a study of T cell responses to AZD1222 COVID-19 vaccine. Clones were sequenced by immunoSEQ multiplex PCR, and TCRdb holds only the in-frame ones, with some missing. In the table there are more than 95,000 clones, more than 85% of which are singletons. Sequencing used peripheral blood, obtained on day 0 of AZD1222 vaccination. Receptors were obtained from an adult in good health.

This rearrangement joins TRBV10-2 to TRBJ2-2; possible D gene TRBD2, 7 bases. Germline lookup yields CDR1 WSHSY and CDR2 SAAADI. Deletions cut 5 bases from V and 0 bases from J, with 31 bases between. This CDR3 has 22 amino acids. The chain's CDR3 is CASSTGTKRGRAILSNTGELFF. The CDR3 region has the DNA TGCGCCAGCAGTACCGGGACGAAGAGGGGGAGGGCAATTTTATCGAACACCGGGGAGCTGTTTTTT.

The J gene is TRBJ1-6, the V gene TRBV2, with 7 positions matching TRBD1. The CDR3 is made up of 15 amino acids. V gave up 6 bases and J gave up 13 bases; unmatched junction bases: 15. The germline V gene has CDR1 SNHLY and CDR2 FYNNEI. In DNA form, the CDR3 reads TGTGCCAGCAGCGGACAGGCCAACCCCGAGATGCCCCTCCACTTT. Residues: CASSGQANPEMPLHF.

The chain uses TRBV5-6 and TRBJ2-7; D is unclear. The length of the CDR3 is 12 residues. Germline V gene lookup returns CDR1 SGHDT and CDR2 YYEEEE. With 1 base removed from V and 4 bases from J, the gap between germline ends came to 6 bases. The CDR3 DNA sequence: TGTGCCAGCAGCTTGTCCCCTTACGAGCAGTACTTC. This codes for CASSLSPYEQYF.

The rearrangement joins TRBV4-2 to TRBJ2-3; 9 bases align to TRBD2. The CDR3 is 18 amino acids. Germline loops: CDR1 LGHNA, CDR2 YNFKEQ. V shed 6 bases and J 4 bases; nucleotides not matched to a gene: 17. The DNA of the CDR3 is TGTGCCAGCAGGCCCGCGCGCGGGGGGGGGCCCGTGGCAGATACGCAGTATTTT. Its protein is CASRPARGGGPVADTQYF.

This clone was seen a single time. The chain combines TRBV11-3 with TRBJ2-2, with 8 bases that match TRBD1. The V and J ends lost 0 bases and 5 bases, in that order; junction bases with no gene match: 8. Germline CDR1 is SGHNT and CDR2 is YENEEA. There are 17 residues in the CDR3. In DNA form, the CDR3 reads TGTGCCAGCAGCTTAGATGATTGGACAGGGAATACCGGGGAGCTGTTTTTT. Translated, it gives CASSLDDWTGNTGELFF.